This TCR beta chain stems from a study of T cell changes during pregnancy in multiple sclerosis. Germline-derived CDR1 and CDR2 are LGHNA and YSLEER. The CDR3 runs to 16 residues. Between the trimmed V and J ends, which lost 0 bases and 0 bases, there was a span of 10 bases. The method was immunoSEQ multiplex PCR; TCRdb's version includes in-frame clones alone and lacks a portion of them. The data show 40,000 to 45,000 clones, with about 90% seen just once and around 0.5% held by the top ten. This chain connects TRBV4-3 to TRBJ2-3; possibly TRBD2 for D (5 bases). The sequenced sample was CD4+ T cells from peripheral blood mononuclear cells, obtained in the second trimester of pregnancy. The receptor was isolated from a female donor in good health, enrolled as a control in a pregnancy study. The CDR3 region has the DNA TGCGCCAGCAGCCAAGACGGCGCGGGCAGCACAGATACGCAGTATTTT. This encodes CASSQDGAGSTDTQYF.